This TCR beta chain appears in the sequencing data of a study of human T cells and chemical hapten exposure. About the study: It was small differences in pooled library volume that mainly caused per-sample TCR yields to vary. Findings and limits, study-wide: DPC sensitization produced no change in TCRs with frequency above 1 in 1000.

For this clonotype: The antigen is not known. A much larger clone lies a single base off, so this may be a read error.

Time point meaning: healthy volunteer bleed at 6 weeks. The starting material, unfractionated whole blood, was used for total RNA extraction. TCRdb itself ran the RACE reads through MiXCR, one entry per CDR3 protein. The table has 65,000 or so distinct CDR3 sequences, under 7.5% seen once. This TCR was recovered from a female donor in good health. Some clones in this sample may be carry-over from other donors' samples. Sequenced material: whole blood.

CDR3 bases: TGTGCCAGCAGTACACGCGGGAGAGCCCAATCCTACGAGCAGTACTTC. This encodes CASSTRGRAQSYEQYF. V usage is TRBV6-6 and J usage is TRBJ2-7, with TRBD2 identical over 7 bases. This CDR3 region has 16 residues. The ends lost 5 bases at V and 1 base at J; junction bases unmatched: 11. Germline V lookup: CDR1 MNHNY, CDR2 SVGAGI (reference sequence).